This T cell receptor (beta chain) was profiled in a study of CD8 T cells in Susac syndrome (dated by TCRdb to the late 2010s). About the investigation overall: Repertoire sequencing was used to test whether CD8+ T cell activation and differentiation in Susac syndrome was antigen driven. Here is what the overall study found, with its caveats: The TCR sequencing and HLA analysis was acknowledged to have included a relatively small number of individuals.

RNA was extracted with the RNeasy kit and about 0.5 to 1 ug was reverse transcribed using random hexamers. The immunoSEQ multiplex PCR assay, covering 54 Vbeta and 13 Jbeta segments, was used to amplify TCR beta CDR3 regions. Bias from PCR amplification was corrected by using a synthetic template baseline for primer optimization and for computational correction. The paper's processing steps were these. Only productive sequences were kept, with reads annotated to V, D and J genes according to IMGT and analyzed in immunoSEQ Analyzer. Clonality was computed as one minus Shannon entropy normalized by log2 of the number of productive unique sequences. For each patient and control, public and private clones were evaluated among the 100 most prevalent clones. A clone was defined as Susac-specific if it was absent from the healthy and MS cohorts, from some 1,100 published viral clones and from other ImmuneACCESS disease sequences. TCRdb trimmed public reads at Q25 via fastp, called clones via MiXCR and kept in-frame beta chains. Rows are combined by CDR3 protein, so each entry shows the most common genes and DNA. The authors' filters were not applied to this entry. The sample data list approximately 210,000 distinct CDR3 sequences, and 95% of these were observed just once. The ten top clones hold around 0.099% of the sample.

A distance of 10 bases separates the germline ends of V and J, which lose 4 bases and 3 bases respectively. The CDR3 covers 13 residues, taking in both the cysteine and the phenylalanine. The entry retains the CDR3 DNA only, 39 bases that are in frame from base 1. The germline V gene (reference sequence) yields LNHNV for CDR1 and YYDKDF for CDR2. Peripheral blood CD8+ and CD4+ T cells from healthy donors, Susac syndrome patients and multiple sclerosis patients were profiled by high-throughput TCR beta sequencing. The multiple sclerosis controls were treatment-naive patients who had stable or active relapsing-remitting disease and met the revised McDonald criteria. Bulk CD8+ and CD4+ T cells were purified by magnetic negative isolation, while CD8+ TEMRA cells were enriched using FACS. Blood was collected in EDTA tubes and processed within 24 hours, with PBMCs isolated through density gradient centrifugation. PBMCs intended for TCR sequencing were cryopreserved in liquid nitrogen and were subsequently thawed in a 37 degrees C water bath. A purity of at least 90% was achieved for sorted or isolated CD4+, CD8+ and CD8+ TEMRA cells.

As to this clonotype: Its antigen is still unknown. Base qualities are missing; no much larger clone stands one base away.

The chain is encoded by TRBV15 joined to TRBJ2-7, with no reliable assignment of the D segment. The sample was CD4+ T cells from PBMCs. The receptor comes from a human donor with multiple sclerosis. The nucleotide sequence reads as follows: TGTGCCACCAGCAAGGGCCAGAGCTACGAGCAGTACTTC. It encodes CATSKGQSYEQYF.